This T cell receptor (beta chain) comes out of a study of shared clonotypes between healthy human individuals. Clones were sequenced by immunoSEQ multiplex PCR, and TCRdb holds only the in-frame ones, with some missing. The sample carries 2 million to 2.5 million clones, 93% recorded once. Germline V gene data show CDR1 as SGHRS and CDR2 as YFSETQ. V shed 4 bases and J shed 4 bases, with 11 bases lying between them. The CDR3 contains 14 residues. The sequenced sample was naive CD4+ T cells from PBMCs. The subset denotes: CD45RA+ positively selected. The rearrangement uses TRBV5-1 and TRBJ1-4, with no clear D. The clonotype originates from a man between 18 and 35 years old in good health. Some clones in this sample may be carry-over from other donors' samples. The CDR3 bases are TGCGCCAGCAGCCAAACGGACGGTAATGAAAAACTGTTTTTT. This sequence encodes CASSQTDGNEKLFF.